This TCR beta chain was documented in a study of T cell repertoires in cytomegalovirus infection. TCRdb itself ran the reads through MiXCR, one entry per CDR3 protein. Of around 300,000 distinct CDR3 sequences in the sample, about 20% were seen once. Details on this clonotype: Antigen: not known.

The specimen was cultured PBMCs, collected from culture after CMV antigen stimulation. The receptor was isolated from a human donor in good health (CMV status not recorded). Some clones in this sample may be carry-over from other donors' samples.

The CDR3 coding sequence is TGTGCCAGCAGTCTATCGGGCCCGGGGAATGAGCAGTTCTTC. Protein: CASSLSGPGNEQFF. The rearrangement links TRBV6-2 or TRBV6-3 to TRBJ2-1, with D possibly TRBD2 on 5 matching bases. Germline CDR1 and CDR2: MNHEY and SVGEGT. V dropped 5 bases and J dropped 7 bases, with 15 bases sitting between them. The CDR3 sequence is 14 residues long.